This T cell receptor beta chain was retrieved from a study of T cells in Graves' hyperthyroidism and ophthalmopathy. Trimming stripped 4 bases from V and 5 bases from J, with 12 bases between. The CDR3 spans 13 residues. Germline V CDR1 and CDR2: SGHKS, YYEKEE (reference sequence). TCR beta CDR3 regions were amplified from RNA. HTBI primers drove first-round RT-PCR of the TCR CDR3. MiXCR was run by TCRdb on the multiplex PCR reads, yielding one entry per CDR3 protein. The sample gives about 200,000 distinct CDR3 sequences, around 20% of which show up once; around 43% is in the top ten. This TCR was recovered from a man aged 35-49 years with Graves' hyperthyroidism. Sequencing was done on a sample of blood. The chain combines TRBV5-5 with TRBJ2-5; D call uncertain. CDR3 region: CASSPYPRETQYF. The DNA of the CDR3 is TGTGCCAGCAGCCCCTACCCACGGGAGACCCAGTACTTC.